One sample yielded the 12 T cell receptor beta chains listed below, sequenced in a study of blood T cell repertoires in COVID-19. The assay was immunoSEQ multiplex PCR, and TCRdb's table has in-frame clones only and misses some. Of under 300,000 clones listed, around 90% were seen once; the top ten hold 3% to 3.5%. Sequenced material: PBMCs or T cells enriched from blood (not recorded which). These receptors originate from a woman aged 40 to 50 who had been exposed to COVID-19.

The chain combines TRBV5-8 with TRBJ1-1; a weak D match, TRBD1 (5 bases). V lost 1 base and J lost 4, with 14 bases in between. The CDR3 length is 15 residues. Per germline, CDR1 SGHTS and CDR2 YDEGEE. This CDR3 reads CASSLLGAGVTEAFF. The CDR3 coding sequence is TGTGCCAGCAGCTTGTTGGGCGCGGGGGTCACTGAAGCTTTCTTT.

CDR3 amino acids: CASSVGGPSYGYTF. The CDR3 nucleotides read TGTGCCAGCAGCGTAGGAGGGCCGAGCTATGGCTACACCTTC. V is TRBV9 and J is TRBJ1-2; the D is unclear. Germline V lookup: CDR1 SGDLS, CDR2 YYNGEE. V gave up 0 bases and J gave up 4 bases, with 10 bases separating them. The CDR3 consists of 14 residues.

The gene calls are TRBV19 and TRBJ1-5; 12 bases align to TRBD1. The CDR3 covers 17 residues. CDR1 and CDR2 (germline): LNHDA, SQIVND (reference sequence). V trimming: 5 bases; J trimming: 1 base; junction bases outside the gene matches: 6. CDR3 in DNA: TGTGCCAGTAGTTCTTTGGGACAGGGGGCGAGCAATCAGCCCCAGCATTTT. Amino acids: CASSSLGQGASNQPQHF.

This chain joins TRBV4-3 and TRBJ2-3, with 12 bases fitting TRBD1. V lost 2 bases, J lost 6 bases, and 12 bases stayed unmatched. This CDR3 has 18 residues. CDR1 LGHNA and CDR2 YSLEER come from the germline V gene. CDR3 DNA: TGCGCCAGCAGCCAACGAAAACACCGGGACAGGGGGCCGGATACGCAGTATTTT. It is translated as CASSQRKHRDRGPDTQYF.

The rearrangement uses TRBV7-2 and TRBJ2-1, with 8 bases that match TRBD2. Losses at the gene ends were 4 bases for V and 7 bases for J; bases not matched to a gene: 9. The germline gives CDR1 SGHTA, CDR2 FQGNSA. This CDR3 is 15 amino acids long. The CDR3 DNA is TGTGCCAGCAGCTCCCGCCAAGCGGGAGTTAATGAGCAGTTCTTC. Residues: CASSSRQAGVNEQFF.

V usage is TRBV24-1 and J usage is TRBJ2-2; D ambiguous. CDR1 and CDR2 (germline): KGHDR, SFDVKD. The CDR3 totals 14 residues. Trimming removed 4 bases at V and 3 bases at J, with 8 bases between. In DNA, the CDR3 is TGTGCCACCAGTGACGAACGGGACACCGGGGAGCTGTTTTTT. The encoded protein is CATSDERDTGELFF.

This clone was seen a single time. The chain uses TRBV30 and TRBJ1-2; D is undetermined. V was pared by 2 bases and J by 4 bases, with 14 bases between. This CDR3 has 14 residues. CDR1 GTSNPN and CDR2 SVGIG come from the germline V gene (reference sequence). CDR3 protein: CAWSTLILSYGYTF. The CDR3 DNA follows: TGTGCCTGGAGTACCTTAATCCTATCCTATGGCTACACCTTC.

The V gene is TRBV7-2, the J gene TRBJ1-1; 9 bases agree with TRBD1. The trim removed 5 bases at V and 4 bases at J, leaving 8 bases unmatched. The CDR3 totals 15 residues. Germline V CDR1 and CDR2: SGHTA, FQGNSA. This chain's CDR3 is CASSMTGGGGTEAFF. The CDR3 bases are TGTGCCAGCAGCATGACAGGGGGAGGGGGCACTGAAGCTTTCTTT.

The rearrangement uses TRBV7-9 and TRBJ1-5, with D possibly TRBD1 on 6 matching bases. The germline CDR1 and CDR2 sequences are SEHNR and FQNEAQ (reference sequence). This CDR3 spans 14 amino acids. Trimming removed 5 bases from V and 7 bases from J, with 15 bases in between. The CDR3: CASSRTGRDQPQHF. The CDR3 region has the DNA TGTGCCAGCAGCCGAACAGGGAGGGACCAGCCCCAGCATTTT.

The chain carries TRBV11-2 and TRBJ1-2, with 9 bases that match TRBD1. The CDR3 spans 14 residues. The trim removed 4 bases at V and 6 bases at J, leaving 6 bases unmatched. Germline V lookup: CDR1 SGHAT, CDR2 FQNNGV. The CDR3 region has the DNA TGTGCCAGCAGCTCAGCCGACAGGGGGAATGGCTACACCTTC. Protein sequence: CASSSADRGNGYTF.

This rearrangement joins TRBV2 to TRBJ2-2; D is possibly TRBD2 (6 bases). Per the germline V gene, CDR1 is SNHLY and CDR2 is FYNNEI. The germline V and J ends were trimmed by 5 bases and 7 bases, with 14 bases remaining between them. The CDR3 totals 14 residues. The DNA of the CDR3 is TGTGCCAGCAGTCCTTGGACCGGGGGCGGGGAGCTGTTTTTT. Translating it yields CASSPWTGGGELFF.

This chain links TRBV4-1 with TRBJ1-4; 7 nucleotides line up with TRBD1. The V and J ends lost 8 bases and 8 bases, in that order; junction bases with no gene match: 11. The germline V gene has CDR1 MGHRA and CDR2 YSYEKL. There are 14 residues in the CDR3. CDR3: CASGQPGQSEKLFF. CDR3 in DNA: TGCGCCAGCGGACAACCGGGACAGTCCGAAAAACTGTTTTTT.